This T cell receptor (beta chain) was documented in a study of cytomegalovirus exposure and HLA in healthy donors. Turning to the study itself: The Caucasian-associated ancestry cluster held less than 85% of around 380 genotyped donors.

The length of the CDR3 is 13 residues. From germline, CDR1 is SEHNR and CDR2 FQNEAQ (reference sequence). V lost 1 base and J 4 bases, leaving 5 bases between the germline ends. As for this clone: Antigen: not known.

General study points: For most subjects, TCR beta sequences were reported to predict HLA-A and HLA-B alleles with accuracy. Productive rates of about 87% or about 30% were seen for most TCR beta V segments in an earlier analysis. Later analysis identified a missense DCLRE1C variant that was linked to TCR beta V- and J-gene trimming.

The PCR employed 60 Vbeta primers together with 13 Jbeta primers. Method: immunoSEQ multiplex PCR; TCRdb's copy keeps in-frame clones and lacks some. The table includes 100,000 or so clones, under 85% detected once. V gene TRBV7-9 combines with J gene TRBJ1-5, with D unresolved. Material: PBMCs. The receptor's source is a woman aged 40 to 49 in good health and CMV-seropositive. CDR3 protein: CASSLVENQPQHF. CDR3 sequence (DNA): TGTGCCAGCAGCTTAGTTGAGAATCAGCCCCAGCATTTT.